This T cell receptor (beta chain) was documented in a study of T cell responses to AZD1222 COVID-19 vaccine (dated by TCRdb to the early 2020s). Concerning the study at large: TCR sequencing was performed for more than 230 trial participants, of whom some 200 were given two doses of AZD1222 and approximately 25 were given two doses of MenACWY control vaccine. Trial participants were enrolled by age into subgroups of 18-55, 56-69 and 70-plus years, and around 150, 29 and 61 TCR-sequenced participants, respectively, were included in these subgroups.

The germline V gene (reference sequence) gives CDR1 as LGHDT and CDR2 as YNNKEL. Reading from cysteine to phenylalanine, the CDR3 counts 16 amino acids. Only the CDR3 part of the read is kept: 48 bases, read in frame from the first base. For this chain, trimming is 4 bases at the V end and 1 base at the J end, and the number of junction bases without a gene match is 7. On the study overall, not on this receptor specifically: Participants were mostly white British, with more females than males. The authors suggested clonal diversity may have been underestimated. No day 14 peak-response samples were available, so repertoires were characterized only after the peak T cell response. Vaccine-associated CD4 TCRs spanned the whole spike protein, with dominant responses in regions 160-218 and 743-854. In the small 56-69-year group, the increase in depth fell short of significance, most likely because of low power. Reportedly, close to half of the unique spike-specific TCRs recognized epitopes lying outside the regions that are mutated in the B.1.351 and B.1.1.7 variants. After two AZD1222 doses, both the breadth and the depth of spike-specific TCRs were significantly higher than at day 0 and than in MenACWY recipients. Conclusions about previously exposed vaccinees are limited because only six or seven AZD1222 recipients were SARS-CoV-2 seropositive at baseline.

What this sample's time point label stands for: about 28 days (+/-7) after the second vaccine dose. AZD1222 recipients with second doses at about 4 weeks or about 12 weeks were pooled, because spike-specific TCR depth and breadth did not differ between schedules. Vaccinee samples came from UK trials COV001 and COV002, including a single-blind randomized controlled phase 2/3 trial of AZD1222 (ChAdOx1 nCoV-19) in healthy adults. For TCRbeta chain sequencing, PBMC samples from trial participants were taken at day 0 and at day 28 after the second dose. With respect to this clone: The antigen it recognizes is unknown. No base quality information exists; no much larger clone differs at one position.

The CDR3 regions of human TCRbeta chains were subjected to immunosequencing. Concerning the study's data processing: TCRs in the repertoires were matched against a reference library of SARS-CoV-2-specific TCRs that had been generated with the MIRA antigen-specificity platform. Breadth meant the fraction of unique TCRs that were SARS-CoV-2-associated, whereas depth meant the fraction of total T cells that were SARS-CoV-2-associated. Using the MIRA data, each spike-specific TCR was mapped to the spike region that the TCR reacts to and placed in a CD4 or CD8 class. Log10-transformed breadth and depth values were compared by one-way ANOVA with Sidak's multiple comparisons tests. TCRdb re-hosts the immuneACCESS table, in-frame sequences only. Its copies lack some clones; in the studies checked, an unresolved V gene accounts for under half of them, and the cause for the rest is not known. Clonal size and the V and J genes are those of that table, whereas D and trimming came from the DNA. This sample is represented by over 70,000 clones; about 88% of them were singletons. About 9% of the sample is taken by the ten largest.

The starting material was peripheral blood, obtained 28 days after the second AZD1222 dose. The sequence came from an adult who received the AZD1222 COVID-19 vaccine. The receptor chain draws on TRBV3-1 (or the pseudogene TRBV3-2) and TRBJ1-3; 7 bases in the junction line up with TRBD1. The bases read TGTGCCAGCAGCCCCAGGGACAGTATATCTGGAAACACCATATATTTT. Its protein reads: CASSPRDSISGNTIYF.